Here is one T cell receptor beta chain with its context. This clone's antigen is unknown. Base qualities are not at hand, and no much larger clone is one base apart. The donors were healthy, HIV-negative adults with no recently reported acute infections or vaccinations. Every donor was a Caucasian adult living in Nashville, Tennessee, USA. CD4+ T cells were enriched by magnetic negative selection, after which naive cells were positively selected on CD45RA and the negative fraction was taken as the memory subset. Blood was collected by leukapheresis, and PBMCs were isolated by Ficoll-Histopaque density gradient centrifugation and then cryopreserved in liquid nitrogen vapor phase. Analytical flow cytometry was used to check the purity and quantity of every magnetically sorted T cell population. Genomic DNA was isolated from every sorted fraction and measured by UV absorbance on a Nanodrop 2000c. The source of the sample is a study of shared clonotypes between healthy human individuals (TCRdb year 2020). About the full investigation: The cohort comprised two women and three men aged 18 to 49 years. For each donor, CD4 naive and CD4 memory were each given three plates, CD8 naive was given two plates, and CD8 memory was given one plate. To estimate repertoire size and how much clonotypes are shared between individuals, the study performed deep sequencing of blood TCR repertoires from 4 to 6 healthy adults. Libraries were prepared and TCR repertoires were sequenced by different laboratories using diverse techniques, in order to increase sequencing depth and limit assay-specific biases. Between about 0.8 and 9 billion PBMCs per donor were obtained by leukapheresis. What the work shows at the level of the full study, not this receptor alone: Sampling was restricted to blood, and TCR repertoires in tissue are likely to differ from TCR repertoires in blood. Compared with non-shared clonotypes, clonotypes shared by all four sorted-subset donors had higher generation probabilities. Even with the large sequencing depth, rarefaction of the sorted-subset datasets indicated that sequencing was incomplete. Sharing across a handful of donors was observed for approximately 5% of naive CD4, over 3% of naive CD8, 2% to 2.5% of memory CD4, and roughly 0.4% of memory CD8 clonotypes. Larger estimated clonotype richness was generally found for naive subsets than for memory subsets. Pairwise subsampling indicated that sequencing depth was expected to affect the degree of clonotype sharing among donors. Because the study included a small number of donors, the genetic and exposure-history diversity represented was limited.

From cysteine to phenylalanine, the CDR3 is 14 amino acids long. The kept DNA is CDR3 alone, 42 bases in frame from the first base. The CDR1 and CDR2 encoded by the germline V gene are MGHRA and YSYEKL. At the junction V is shortened by 5 bases and J by 0 bases, with 5 bases in between. Using the deep immunoSEQ assay, TCR CDR3 regions were amplified from genomic DNA by multiplex PCR. Extracted genomic DNA from each cell subset was distributed evenly across all wells of several immunoSEQ 96-well plates, and each plate was treated as a replicate. For sorted subsets, each replicate PCR was loaded with 150 to 250 ng genomic DNA, equivalent to 25,000 to 30,000 T cell genomes. Purified libraries were measured with a Qubit 3.0 fluorometer, size-checked on a Bioanalyzer 2100, and measured again with the KAPA Library Quantification kit. A separate single-read 150-cycle Illumina NextSeq 550 flow cell was used to sequence each immunoSEQ 96-well plate. The paper's data handling went like this. Because the immunoSEQ output included only junctional sequences and no quality scores, the filtering could not be the same as the filtering used for full-length reads. Sequences were annotated with PyIR, a Python wrapper for IgBLAST v1.9, and V/J genes and CDR3 were assigned using IMGT germline references. Reads were filtered out if the reads had weak V/J assignments (E-value above 1e-6), no CDR3, stop codons, out-of-frame junctions, or ambiguous translated residues. A V3J clonotype was defined by an identical inferred V gene, J gene, and CDR3 amino acid sequence. To compute the percentage overlap between repertoires, the number of shared unique clonotypes was divided by the size of the smaller repertoire. Repertoire richness was assessed with RTK rarefaction, the Chao1 estimator, and Recon v2.1 estimates of unobserved clonotypes. Generation probabilities were computed with OLGA for all TCRbeta clonotypes obtained by the gDNA method from several donors. TCRdb limited this immuneACCESS table to in-frame rearrangements with V and J called. A share of clones is missing; checked studies link under half to unresolved V genes, and the rest is unexplained. V, J and clone size were drawn from that table, and D and trimming were deduced from the DNA. For this sample the table gives around 2.1 million clones, of which around 95% were detected only once. Together, the top ten hold 0.1% to 0.15% of the sample.

This clonotype originated in a man between 18 and 29 years old in good health. The sequence joins TRBV4-1 to TRBJ2-6; no confident D gene assignment can be made. The specimen was naive CD4+ T cells sorted from blood. The cell subset or site label here, explained by the study, means: CD45RA+ positively selected. The CDR3 protein sequence reads: CASSKTSGANVLTF. The nucleotide sequence is TGCGCCAGCAGCAAAACCTCTGGGGCCAACGTCCTGACTTTC.